Below, 30 T cell receptor beta chains from the same sample are listed, as sequenced in a study of control samples from healthy donors and cancer patients. TCRdb keeps only in-frame clones here, not all; method: immunoSEQ multiplex PCR. Here the sample spans about 92,000 clones, around 82% being singletons. Sequencing was done on a sample of blood. These receptors originate from a woman aged 55-75 years in good health.

This clone has a single count. This chain connects TRBV21-1 to TRBJ1-5; no DNA check was done on the table's D call, TRBD1. TRBV21-1 is a listed pseudogene. The CDR3 is made up of 23 amino acids. The CDR3 spells CASSKGGKTRRSRHSSGNQPQHF. The CDR3 DNA is TGTGCCAGCAGCAAAGGTGGAAAAACCCGACGAAGTCGACATTCCTCGGGCAATCAGCCCCAGCATTTT.

This clone was detected only once. The chain employs TRBV19 and TRBJ2-5; 7 bases agree with TRBD2. V shed 9 bases, J shed 4 bases, and the junction held 23 bases outside the gene matches. The length of the CDR3 is 18 residues. CDR1 LNHDA and CDR2 SQIVND come from the germline V gene (reference sequence). The CDR3 DNA reads as TGTGCCAGGAAAGGGGATTTAAGGCGGGAGAGGGGTTTAGAGACCCAGTACTTC. Its protein product is CARKGDLRRERGLETQYF.

The rearrangement joins TRBV3-1 (or the pseudogene TRBV3-2) to TRBJ1-2; 9 bases match TRBD1. The CDR3 has 15 amino acids. Unmatched junction bases numbered 7, after V lost 4 bases and J lost 4 bases. Germline loops: CDR1 LGHDT, CDR2 YNNKEL (reference sequence). Here the CDR3 DNA reads TGTGCCAGCAGCCGACCGGGACAGGGTGTCTATGGCTACACCTTC. It specifies CASSRPGQGVYGYTF.

The genes are TRBV19 and TRBJ1-4; D not certain. V lost 4 bases and J lost 5, with 8 bases in between. Germline V lookup: CDR1 LNHDA, CDR2 SQIVND (reference sequence). This CDR3 comprises 13 residues. The CDR3 is CASSRRLNEKLFF. CDR3 DNA: TGTGCCAGTAGTAGACGGTTGAATGAAAAACTGTTTTTT.

The chain has TRBV6-4 and TRBJ1-5; the D gene is possibly TRBD1 (5 bases). From germline, CDR1 is MRHNA and CDR2 SNTAGT. This CDR3 has 11 amino acids. The ends were cut back, 10 bases at V and 8 bases at J, with 12 bases in the middle. The DNA for the CDR3 is TGTGCCACCCCGGAAGGGGAGCCCCAGCATTTT. It encodes CATPEGEPQHF.

Within the sample, this clone is medium-sized. V gene TRBV6-4 combines with J gene TRBJ2-7; no reliable D call. Deletions cut 3 bases from V and 7 bases from J, with 4 bases between. The CDR3 runs 10 residues. Germline assignment: CDR1 MRHNA and CDR2 SNTAGT. CDR3 sequence (DNA): TGTGCCAGCAGTGAAGGGGAGCAGTACTTC. This codes for CASSEGEQYF.

CDR3 in amino acids: CASSLGAGAGNTIYF. CDR3 nucleotides: TGTGCCAGCAGTTTAGGGGCAGGGGCTGGAAACACCATATATTTT. The rearrangement uses TRBV27 and TRBJ1-3; D might be TRBD1 (6 bases). Germline CDR1 reads MNHEY; CDR2 reads SMNVEV (reference sequence). The CDR3 extends over 15 amino acids. Trimming removed 2 bases at V and 2 bases at J, with 10 bases between.

J is TRBJ2-5 and V is TRBV3-1 (or the pseudogene TRBV3-2); D possibly corresponds to TRBD2 (7 bases). CDR3 length: 13 residues. Trimming left V 2 bases short and J 5 bases short, with 9 bases between. Germline V gives CDR1 LGHDT, CDR2 YNNKEL (reference sequence). CDR3 sequence reads: CASSQRGGETQYF. For the CDR3, the DNA is TGTGCCAGCAGCCAAAGGGGGGGGGAGACCCAGTACTTC.

The chain combines TRBV7-2 with TRBJ2-5; perhaps TRBD2 as D (6 bases). Between the trimmed V and J ends, which lost 0 bases and 4 bases, there was a span of 12 bases. The CDR3 is 15 amino acids. Germline-derived CDR1 and CDR2 are SGHTA and FQGNSA. CDR3 protein: CASSLAVGSGETQYF. As DNA, the CDR3 is TGTGCCAGCAGCTTAGCGGTCGGGAGCGGAGAGACCCAGTACTTC.

V usage is TRBV7-9 and J usage is TRBJ2-6; 9 nucleotides match TRBD1. J was trimmed by 2 bases and V by 6 bases; bases with no gene match: 8. This CDR3 has 17 amino acids. The germline CDR1 and CDR2 sequences are SEHNR and FQNEAQ (reference sequence). The CDR3 spells CASSPGQGFAGANVLTF. CDR3 sequence (DNA): TGTGCCAGCAGTCCGGGACAGGGTTTTGCTGGGGCCAACGTCCTGACTTTC.

The chain has TRBV7-8 and TRBJ2-6; D is ambiguous. V was clipped by 8 bases and J by 5 bases, with 22 bases between them. Per the germline V gene, CDR1 is SGHVS and CDR2 is FQNEAQ. The CDR3 consists of 17 residues. CDR3 in DNA: TGTGCCAGCGCGCCTCTTAGTGGGGTTTCATGGGCCAACGTCCTGACTTTC. This sequence encodes CASAPLSGVSWANVLTF.

This chain joins TRBV3-1 (or the pseudogene TRBV3-2) and TRBJ1-1; D is uncertain. Deletions cut 8 bases from V and 1 base from J, with 5 bases between. This CDR3 contains 11 residues. CDR1 LGHDT and CDR2 YNNKEL come from the germline V gene (reference sequence). In DNA form, the CDR3 reads TGTGCCAGCCGGGGGAACACTGAAGCTTTCTTT. The encoded protein is CASRGNTEAFF.

The V and J genes are TRBV7-2 and TRBJ2-2; TRBD2 is a possible D gene (6 bases). V lost 0 bases to trimming and J lost 5 bases, with 10 bases between them. This CDR3 region has 15 residues. CDR1 and CDR2 from the germline V gene are SGHTA and FQGNSA. This chain's CDR3 is CASSLAGGETGELFF. CDR3 DNA sequence: TGTGCCAGCAGCTTAGCGGGAGGAGAAACCGGGGAGCTGTTTTTT.

The chain recombines TRBV4-1 with TRBJ2-7, with D unclear. The germline gives CDR1 MGHRA, CDR2 YSYEKL. The CDR3 consists of 14 residues. V shed 5 bases and J shed 2 bases, with 13 bases lying between them. CDR3 in amino acids: CASSVRVPAYEQYF. CDR3 in DNA: TGCGCCAGCAGCGTCAGAGTCCCAGCCTACGAGCAGTACTTC.

V and J are TRBV5-1 and TRBJ2-2; TRBD2 aligns across 8 bases. The CDR3 covers 16 residues. CDR1 and CDR2 (germline): SGHRS, YFSETQ. Trimming took 0 bases from V and 3 from J; bases not matched to a gene: 4. CDR3 coding DNA: TGCGCCAGCAGCTTGGCCTTGCGGGGGGACACCGGGGAGCTGTTTTTT. Translation: CASSLALRGDTGELFF.

V gene TRBV19 combines with J gene TRBJ1-5; possible D gene TRBD1, 6 bases. Germline CDR1 reads LNHDA; CDR2 reads SQIVND (reference sequence). The V end lost 5 bases, the J end lost 5 bases, and 10 bases lay between the germline ends. The CDR3 runs 13 residues. CDR3 sequence reads: CASSARQDQPQHF. CDR3 nucleotides: TGTGCCAGTAGTGCACGACAGGATCAGCCCCAGCATTTT.

This clone turned up a few times. This chain joins TRBV20-1 and TRBJ1-1, with no clear D. The CDR3 sequence is 11 residues long. Trimming removed 3 bases at V and 1 base at J, with 3 bases between. The V gene's germline CDR1 is DFQATT and CDR2 SNEGSKA (reference sequence). The DNA for the CDR3 is TGCAGTGCTAGTACGAACACTGAAGCTTTCTTT. Protein: CSASTNTEAFF.

This chain links TRBV7-9 with TRBJ1-1; D is unclear. V was pared by 6 bases and J by 1 base, with 6 bases between. Germline CDR1 reads SEHNR; CDR2 reads FQNEAQ (reference sequence). The CDR3 consists of 12 residues. CDR3 sequence: CASSHPNTEAFF. The CDR3 DNA reads TGTGCCAGCAGTCACCCGAACACTGAAGCTTTCTTT.

The chain links TRBV10-3 to TRBJ2-1, with 8 positions matching TRBD1. Trimming took 6 bases from V and 6 from J; bases not matched to a gene: 4. This CDR3 has 13 residues. The germline gives CDR1 ENHRY, CDR2 SYGVKD. The CDR3 spells CAIRGTGFNEQFF. The CDR3 nucleotides are TGTGCCATCAGGGGGACAGGTTTCAATGAGCAGTTCTTC.

This chain connects TRBV6-5 to TRBJ2-1; D may be TRBD1 (5 bases). V gave up 8 bases and J gave up 3 bases, with 17 bases separating them. Germline assignment: CDR1 MNHEY and CDR2 SVGAGI. This CDR3 has 15 residues. The CDR3 sequence is CASSYKDQGYNEQFF. CDR3 sequence (DNA): TGTGCCAGCTCATATAAGGACCAGGGCTACAATGAGCAGTTCTTC.

V gene TRBV11-3 combines with J gene TRBJ2-1; D remains unclear. CDR1 and CDR2 (germline): SGHNT, YENEEA. This CDR3 is 16 amino acids long. The germline V and J ends were trimmed by 4 bases and 0 bases, with 13 bases remaining between them. The chain's CDR3 is CASSSGRTVSYNEQFF. The CDR3 DNA reads TGTGCCAGCAGCTCAGGCAGGACCGTCTCCTACAATGAGCAGTTCTTC.

The V and J genes are TRBV28 and TRBJ2-1; 8 bases match TRBD2. The germline CDR1 and CDR2 sequences are MDHEN and SYDVKM. The junction had 12 bases not matched to a gene; V was cut back by 5 bases and J by 0 bases. The length of the CDR3 is 18 residues. CDR3 bases: TGTGCCAGCAGTCACCATCTACTAGCGGCCAACTCCTACAATGAGCAGTTCTTC. It is translated as CASSHHLLAANSYNEQFF.

This clone occurred a few times. This sequence joins TRBV20-1 and TRBJ1-1; a possible D gene is TRBD1 (5 bases). The CDR3 contains 11 residues. In germline, CDR1 is DFQATT, CDR2 SNEGSKA (reference sequence). Trimming pared 1 base from V and 10 bases from J, leaving 10 bases between. The CDR3 sequence is CSARAGTRAFF. DNA for the CDR3: TGCAGTGCTAGAGCTGGGACGCGAGCTTTCTTT.

Here the CDR3 reads CASSLGLGTNIQYF. In DNA form, the CDR3 reads TGTGCCAGCAGCTTAGGATTGGGGACAAACATTCAGTACTTC. V is TRBV7-2 and J is TRBJ2-4; D is possibly TRBD1 or TRBD2 (5 bases each). From germline, CDR1 is SGHTA and CDR2 FQGNSA. The CDR3 has 14 residues. Deletions cut 1 base from V and 6 bases from J, with 10 bases between.

This sequence joins TRBV10-3 and TRBJ2-1; D is undetermined. Germline assignment: CDR1 ENHRY and CDR2 SYGVKD. Trimming removed 0 bases at V and 11 bases at J, with 8 bases between. The CDR3 covers 12 residues. The CDR3 DNA reads as TGTGCCATCAGTGAGTCCCTACGAAAGCAGTTCTTC. This codes for CAISESLRKQFF.

The chain recombines TRBV6-5 with TRBJ2-7; 8 bases line up with TRBD2. Germline V gives CDR1 MNHEY, CDR2 SVGAGI. Trimming took 2 bases from V and 3 from J; bases not matched to a gene: 6. The CDR3 length is 15 residues. For the CDR3, the DNA is TGTGCCAGCAGTTACCAGGGACTAGAGAGCTACGAGCAGTACTTC. This sequence encodes CASSYQGLESYEQYF.

This chain uses TRBV11-2 with TRBJ1-5, with D uncertain. Germline V gene sequence: CDR1 SGHAT, CDR2 FQNNGV. Trimming pared 2 bases from V and 7 bases from J, leaving 9 bases between. This CDR3 region has 13 residues. Written as DNA, the CDR3 is TGTGCCAGCAGCTTAAATCTCGGACAGCCCCAGCATTTT. Encoded protein: CASSLNLGQPQHF.

J is TRBJ1-1 and V is TRBV3-1 (or the pseudogene TRBV3-2), with unresolved D. This CDR3 spans 14 amino acids. Germline CDR1 and CDR2: LGHDT and YNNKEL (reference sequence). V lost 4 bases to trimming and J lost 1 base, with 10 bases between them. The CDR3 DNA is TGTGCCAGCAGCCTACAAACGTCGAACACTGAAGCTTTCTTT. As protein: CASSLQTSNTEAFF.

CDR3 nucleotides: TGTGCCATGGGGAGTACAGATACGCAGTATTTT. As protein: CAMGSTDTQYF. V and J are TRBV10-3 and TRBJ2-3; D is perhaps TRBD2 (5 bases). In germline, CDR1 is ENHRY, CDR2 SYGVKD. The CDR3 has 11 amino acids. The V end was cut by 9 bases, the J end by 3 bases, with 7 bases between.

V gene TRBV6-6 combines with J gene TRBJ2-2; 8 nucleotides match TRBD2. This CDR3 contains 16 residues. V dropped 0 bases and J dropped 5; count of bases not matched to a gene: 5. CDR1 and CDR2 from the germline V gene are MNHNY and SVGAGI (reference sequence). The CDR3 coding sequence is TGTGCCAGCAGTTACTCGAGCGGGGGAGCAACCGGGGAGCTGTTTTTT. This sequence encodes CASSYSSGGATGELFF.